This TCR beta chain was identified during a study of Ad26.COV2.S vaccination and SARS-CoV-2 variants. Study-wide results and limits: Reportedly, after vaccination the spike-specific CD8+ and CD4+ T cell responses displayed substantial breadth. Among vaccine recipients, spike-specific TCR breadth exceeded that of placebo recipients.

The CDR3 extends over 12 amino acids. V gave up 6 bases and J gave up 5 bases; unmatched junction bases: 4. CDR1 is SNHLY and CDR2 is FYNNEI in the germline V gene. The treatment here: roughly 20 received Ad26.COV2.S at low or high dose, single or two shots; roughly five received placebo; per-sample allocation not given. All samples were drawn on day 63, counting from the first vaccine or placebo injection. Note on this clone: Antigen: not known.

Sequencing was performed with immunoSEQ multiplex PCR; in TCRdb, only in-frame clones are kept and a portion is missing. The data hold about 460,000 clones, with 89% observed a single time. This clonotype was sampled from a person between 18 and 59 years old who received the Ad26.COV2.S COVID-19 vaccine or a placebo. Source: peripheral blood, taken in a trial of Ad26.COV2.S vaccine versus placebo. The chain couples TRBV2 to TRBJ2-7; 7 bases match TRBD1. Written as DNA, the CDR3 is TGTGCCAGCAGGGAGACAGGGAACGAGCAGTACTTC. Amino acid sequence: CASRETGNEQYF.